This TCR beta chain was recovered during a study of Ad26.COV2.S vaccination and SARS-CoV-2 variants. Study observations and caveats: Spike-specific TCR breadth in vaccine recipients exceeded that seen in placebo recipients.

About this clone itself: What it binds is not known.

The CDR3 is 15 residues long. In germline, CDR1 is SEHNR, CDR2 FQNEAQ (reference sequence). After removal of 5 bases from V and 0 bases from J, the junction contained 4 bases not matched to a gene. TCRdb keeps only in-frame clones here, not all; method: immunoSEQ multiplex PCR. The sample shows some 270,000 clones, around 88% of them seen only once. The treatment here: roughly 20 received Ad26.COV2.S at low or high dose, single or two shots; about 5 received placebo; per-sample allocation not given. The samples date from day 63 after the first vaccine or placebo injection. An adult donor aged 18-55 years was enrolled in Boston.

This clonotype was obtained from a person between 18 and 65 years old who received the Ad26.COV2.S COVID-19 vaccine or a placebo. The J gene is TRBJ2-5, the V gene TRBV7-9, with 9 bases fitting TRBD1. The sequencing used peripheral blood, collected in a trial of Ad26.COV2.S vaccine versus placebo. For the CDR3, the DNA is TGTGCCAGCAGCAAAACAGGGGGCTACCAAGAGACCCAGTACTTC. Amino acids: CASSKTGGYQETQYF.